These 10 T cell receptor beta chains share one sample of origin, sequenced in a study of STAT3 mutations in large granular lymphocyte leukemia. Study-level findings and limits: At least one immunodominant TCR beta clonotype appeared in every T-cell large granular lymphocyte leukemia patient.

No antigen has been identified for these receptors. Only in-frame clones appear in the TCRdb table, and some are missing; sequencing was by immunoSEQ multiplex PCR. Among 15,000 to 20,000 clones listed, approximately 90% were seen once. The source material was peripheral blood mononuclear cells. These receptors all come from a man between 60 and 70 years old with T-cell large granular lymphocyte leukemia. Some clones in this sample may be carry-over from other donors' samples.

This clone was observed a few times. The CDR3 DNA sequence: TGCGCCAGCAGCTTGGACCGGGGAAGGGATTCACCCCTCCACTTT. Protein: CASSLDRGRDSPLHF. V and J are TRBV5-1 and TRBJ1-6; D gene unclear. This CDR3 is 15 amino acids long. Trimming left V 0 bases short and J 8 bases short, with 12 bases between. Germline V CDR1 and CDR2: SGHRS, YFSETQ.

The rearrangement joins TRBV30 to TRBJ1-1, with D maybe TRBD1 (5 bases). Looked up from germline, CDR1 is GTSNPN and CDR2 is SVGIG (reference sequence). The CDR3 length is 13 residues. V dropped 0 bases and J dropped 3 bases, with 8 bases sitting between them. The CDR3 reads CAWSVGGDTEAFF. In DNA, the CDR3 is TGTGCCTGGAGTGTTGGAGGGGACACTGAAGCTTTCTTT.

The chain is built from TRBV30 and TRBJ1-5; D might be TRBD1 (6 bases). The CDR3 extends over 17 amino acids. V lost 2 bases, J lost 7 bases, and 24 bases lay in between. CDR1 and CDR2 from the germline V gene are GTSNPN and SVGIG (reference sequence). For the CDR3, the DNA is TGTGCCTGGAGTCCTCACTTGACCGGGACAAACGAACAGCCCCAGCATTTT. As protein: CAWSPHLTGTNEQPQHF.

The CDR3 sequence: CATTTSGAYNEQFF. In DNA form, the CDR3 reads TGTGCCACCACAACTAGCGGGGCCTACAATGAGCAGTTCTTC. The rearrangement links TRBV4-2 to TRBJ2-1, with 10 positions matching TRBD2. With 10 bases clipped from V and 2 bases from J, the junction kept 5 bases outside the gene matches. This CDR3 is 14 amino acids long. Germline CDR1 and CDR2: LGHNA and YNFKEQ.

The chain recombines TRBV7-9 with TRBJ2-5; TRBD1 agrees at 8 bases. V was clipped by 6 bases and J by 1 base; unmatched bases: 19. The germline V gene encodes CDR1 SEHNR and CDR2 FQNEAQ (reference sequence). There are 19 residues in the CDR3. The CDR3 sequence is CASRPPPGQEGSAQETQYF. CDR3 DNA: TGTGCCAGCAGGCCACCCCCGGGACAGGAGGGATCGGCCCAAGAGACCCAGTACTTC. The full variable domain, in which reference TRBV7-9 and TRBJ2-5 provide the parts outside the CDR3, is DTGVSQNPRHKITKRGQNVTFRCDPISEHNRLYWYRQTLGQGPEFLTYFQNEAQLEKSRLLSDRFSAERPKGSFSTLEIQRTEQGDSAMYLCASRPPPGQEGSAQETQYFGPGTRLLVL.

The V and J genes are TRBV5-1 and TRBJ1-3, with D unresolved. The CDR3 consists of 15 residues. V lost 2 bases and J lost 0, with 9 bases in between. Germline V gives CDR1 SGHRS, CDR2 YFSETQ. CDR3 sequence (DNA): TGCGCCAGCAGCTTAAGGTCCAGCTCTGGAAACACCATATATTTT. Translating it yields CASSLRSSSGNTIYF.

V gene TRBV25-1 combines with J gene TRBJ2-3, with TRBD2 matching over 9 bases. CDR3 length equals 16 residues. Germline lookup yields CDR1 MGHDK and CDR2 SYGVNS. With 7 bases clipped from V and 1 base from J, the junction kept 9 bases outside the gene matches. The DNA for the CDR3 is TGTGCCAGCACTCCACGGGGCGGGAGGGGCACAGATACGCAGTATTTT. Amino acid sequence: CASTPRGGRGTDTQYF.

The CDR3: CASSSQMNTEAFF. The CDR3 bases are TGTGCCAGCAGCTCGCAGATGAACACTGAAGCTTTCTTT. J is TRBJ1-1 and V is TRBV7-3; D call uncertain. The V gene's germline CDR1 is SGHTA and CDR2 FQGTGA. CDR3 length: 13 amino acids. V was shortened by 4 bases and J by 0 bases, with 6 bases between the two germline ends.

This clone was detected a few times. This rearrangement joins TRBV19 to TRBJ1-5; D is ambiguous. The CDR3 sequence is 12 residues long. V dropped 6 bases and J dropped 4 bases, with 7 bases sitting between them. The germline V gene has CDR1 LNHDA and CDR2 SQIVND (reference sequence). CDR3 protein: CASRADNQPQHF. The CDR3 region has the DNA TGTGCCAGTAGGGCGGATAATCAGCCCCAGCATTTT.

The CDR3 DNA is TGCGCCAGCAGCTCTGGTAATGGAGAGACCCAGTACTTC. This translates into CASSSGNGETQYF. This chain links TRBV5-1 with TRBJ2-5; D ambiguous. The germline V and J ends were trimmed by 3 bases and 4 bases, with 10 bases remaining between them. Germline V lookup: CDR1 SGHRS, CDR2 YFSETQ. This CDR3 has 13 residues.